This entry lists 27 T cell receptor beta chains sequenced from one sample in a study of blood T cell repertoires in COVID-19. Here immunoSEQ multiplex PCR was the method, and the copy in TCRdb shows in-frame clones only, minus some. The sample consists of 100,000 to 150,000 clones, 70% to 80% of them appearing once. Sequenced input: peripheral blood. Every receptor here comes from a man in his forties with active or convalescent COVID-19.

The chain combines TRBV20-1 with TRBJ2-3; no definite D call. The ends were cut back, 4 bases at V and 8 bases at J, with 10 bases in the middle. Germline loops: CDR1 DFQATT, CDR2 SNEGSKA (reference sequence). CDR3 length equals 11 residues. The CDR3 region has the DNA TGCAGTGCTACTAGAGCCGGTACGCAGTATTTT. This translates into CSATRAGTQYF.

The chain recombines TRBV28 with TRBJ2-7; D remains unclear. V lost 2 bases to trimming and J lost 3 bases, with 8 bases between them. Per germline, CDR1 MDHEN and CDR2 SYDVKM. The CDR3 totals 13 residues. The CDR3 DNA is TGTGCCAGCAGTTTAGCAGGAAGCTACGAGCAGTACTTC. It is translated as CASSLAGSYEQYF. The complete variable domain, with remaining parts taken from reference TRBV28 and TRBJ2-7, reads DVKVTQSSRYLVKRTGEKVFLECVQDMDHENMFWYRQDPGLGLRLIYFSYDVKMKEKGDIPEGYSVSREKKERFSLILESASTNQTSMYLCASSLAGSYEQYFGPGTRLTVT.

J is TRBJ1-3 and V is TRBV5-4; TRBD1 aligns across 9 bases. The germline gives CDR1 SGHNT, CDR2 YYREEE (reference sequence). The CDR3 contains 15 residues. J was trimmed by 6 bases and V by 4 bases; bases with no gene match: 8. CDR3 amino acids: CASSVDGTGLNTIYF. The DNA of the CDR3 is TGTGCCAGCAGCGTCGATGGGACAGGGTTAAACACCATATATTTT.

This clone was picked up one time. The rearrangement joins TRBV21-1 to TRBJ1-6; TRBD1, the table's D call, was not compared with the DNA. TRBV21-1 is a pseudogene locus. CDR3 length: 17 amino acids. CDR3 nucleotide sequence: TGTGCCAGCAGCAGAATGGACAGGTCTTCGGGGAATTCACCCCTCCACTTT. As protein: CASSRMDRSSGNSPLHF.

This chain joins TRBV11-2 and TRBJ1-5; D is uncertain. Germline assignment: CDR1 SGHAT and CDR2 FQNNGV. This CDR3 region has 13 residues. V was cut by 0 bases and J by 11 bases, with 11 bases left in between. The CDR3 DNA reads TGTGCCAGCAGCTTAGAAGAGGGAATGGCCCAGCATTTT. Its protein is CASSLEEGMAQHF.

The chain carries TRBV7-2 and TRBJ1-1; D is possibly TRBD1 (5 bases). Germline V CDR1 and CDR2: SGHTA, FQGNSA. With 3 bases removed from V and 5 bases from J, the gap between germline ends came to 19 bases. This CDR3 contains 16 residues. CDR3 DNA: TGTGCCAGCAGCTTGGGGGAATGGGGGGTACGGACTGAAGCTTTCTTT. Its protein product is CASSLGEWGVRTEAFF.

This CDR3 reads CASSPSQVPGELFF. The CDR3, as DNA: TGCGCCAGCAGCCCATCACAGGTCCCCGGGGAGCTGTTTTTT. The chain joins TRBV5-1 to TRBJ2-2; tentative D call: TRBD1 (5 bases). The V gene lost 4 bases and the J gene lost 6 bases, with 13 bases spanning the gap. CDR1 and CDR2 from the germline V gene are SGHRS and YFSETQ. There are 14 residues in the CDR3.

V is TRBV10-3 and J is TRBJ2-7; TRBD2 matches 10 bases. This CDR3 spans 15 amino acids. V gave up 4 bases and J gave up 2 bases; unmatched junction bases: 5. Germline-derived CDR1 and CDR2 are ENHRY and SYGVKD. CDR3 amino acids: CAISGGLASTYEQYF. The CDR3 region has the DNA TGTGCCATCAGTGGGGGACTAGCGTCCACCTACGAGCAGTACTTC.

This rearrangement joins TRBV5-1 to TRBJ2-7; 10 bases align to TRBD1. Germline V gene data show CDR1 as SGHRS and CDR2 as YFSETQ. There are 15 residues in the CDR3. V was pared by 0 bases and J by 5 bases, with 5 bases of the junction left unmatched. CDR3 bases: TGCGCCAGCAGCTTGGGACAGGGGGCGTCGGACGAGCAGTACTTC. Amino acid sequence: CASSLGQGASDEQYF.

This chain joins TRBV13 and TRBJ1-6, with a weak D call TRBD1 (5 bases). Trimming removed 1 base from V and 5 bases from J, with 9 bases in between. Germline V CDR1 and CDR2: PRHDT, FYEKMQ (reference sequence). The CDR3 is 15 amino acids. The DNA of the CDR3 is TGTGCCAGCAGCTTAGTTGGGGCACATAATTCACCCCTCCACTTT. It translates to CASSLVGAHNSPLHF.

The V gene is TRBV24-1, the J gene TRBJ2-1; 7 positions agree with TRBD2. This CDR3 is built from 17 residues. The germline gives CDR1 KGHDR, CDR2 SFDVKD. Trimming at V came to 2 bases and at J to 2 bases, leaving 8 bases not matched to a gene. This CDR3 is CATSDSRLAGAYNEQFF. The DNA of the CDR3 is TGTGCCACCAGTGATTCTCGACTAGCCGGGGCCTACAATGAGCAGTTCTTC.

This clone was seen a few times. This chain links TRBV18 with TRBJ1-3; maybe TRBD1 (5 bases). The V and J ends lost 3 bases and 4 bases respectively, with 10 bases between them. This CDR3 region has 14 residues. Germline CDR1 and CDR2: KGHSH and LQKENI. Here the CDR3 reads CASSPPGAGNTIYF. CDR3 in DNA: TGTGCCAGCTCACCCCCTGGGGCCGGAAACACCATATATTTT.

The CDR3 protein is CASSQIPGEKLFF. CDR3 bases: TGCGCCAGCAGCCAAATACCGGGTGAAAAACTGTTTTTT. This chain links TRBV4-1 with TRBJ1-4; D call uncertain. V lost 2 bases and J 7 bases, leaving 8 bases between the germline ends. There are 13 residues in the CDR3. CDR1 MGHRA and CDR2 YSYEKL come from the germline V gene.

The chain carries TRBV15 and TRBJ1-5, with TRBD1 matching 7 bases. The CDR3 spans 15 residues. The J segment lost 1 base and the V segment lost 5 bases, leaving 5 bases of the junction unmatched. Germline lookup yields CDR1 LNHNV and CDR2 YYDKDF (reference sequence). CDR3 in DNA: TGTGCCACCAGCCTACAGGGGAACAGCAATCAGCCCCAGCATTTT. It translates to CATSLQGNSNQPQHF.

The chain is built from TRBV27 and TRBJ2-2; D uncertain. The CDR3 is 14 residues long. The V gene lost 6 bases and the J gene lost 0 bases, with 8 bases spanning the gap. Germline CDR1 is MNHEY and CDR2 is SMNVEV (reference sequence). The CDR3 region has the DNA TGTGCCAGCAGCGACGGAGCGAACACCGGGGAGCTGTTTTTT. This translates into CASSDGANTGELFF.

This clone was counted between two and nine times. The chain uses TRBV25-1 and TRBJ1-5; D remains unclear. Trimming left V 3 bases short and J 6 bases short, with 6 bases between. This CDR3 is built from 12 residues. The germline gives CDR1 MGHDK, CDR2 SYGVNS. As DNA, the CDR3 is TGTGCCAGCAGTGACGGGAGTCAGCCCCAGCATTTT. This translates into CASSDGSQPQHF.

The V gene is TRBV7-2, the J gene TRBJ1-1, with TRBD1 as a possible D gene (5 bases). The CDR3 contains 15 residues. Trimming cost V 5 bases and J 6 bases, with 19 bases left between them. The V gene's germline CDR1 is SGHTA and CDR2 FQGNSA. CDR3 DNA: TGTGCCAGCAGCCACCGACAGACGGGCGATCCTGAAGCTTTCTTT. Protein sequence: CASSHRQTGDPEAFF.

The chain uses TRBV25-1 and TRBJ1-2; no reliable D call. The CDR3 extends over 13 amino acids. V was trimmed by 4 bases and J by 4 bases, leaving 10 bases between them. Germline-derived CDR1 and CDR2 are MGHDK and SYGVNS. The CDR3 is CASSGEQFYGYTF. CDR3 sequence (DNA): TGTGCCAGCAGTGGGGAGCAGTTCTATGGCTACACCTTC.

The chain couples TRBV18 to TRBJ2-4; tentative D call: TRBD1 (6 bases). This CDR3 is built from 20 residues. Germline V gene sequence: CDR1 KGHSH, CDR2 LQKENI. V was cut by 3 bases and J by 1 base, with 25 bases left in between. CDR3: CASSPYLTGPGFNAKNIQYF. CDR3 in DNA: TGTGCCAGCTCACCTTACCTAACAGGGCCAGGATTTAATGCCAAAAACATTCAGTACTTC.

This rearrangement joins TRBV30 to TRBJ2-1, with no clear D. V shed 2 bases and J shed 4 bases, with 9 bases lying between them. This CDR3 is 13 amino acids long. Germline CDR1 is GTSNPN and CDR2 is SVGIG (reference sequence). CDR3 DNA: TGTGCCTGGAGTCAAGCAGCGTACAATGAGCAGTTCTTC. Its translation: CAWSQAAYNEQFF.

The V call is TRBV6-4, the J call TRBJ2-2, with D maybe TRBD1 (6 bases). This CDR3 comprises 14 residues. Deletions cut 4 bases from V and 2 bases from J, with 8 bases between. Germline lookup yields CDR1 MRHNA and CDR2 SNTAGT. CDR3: CASSVGTNTGELFF. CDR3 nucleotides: TGTGCCAGCAGTGTTGGGACAAACACCGGGGAGCTGTTTTTT.

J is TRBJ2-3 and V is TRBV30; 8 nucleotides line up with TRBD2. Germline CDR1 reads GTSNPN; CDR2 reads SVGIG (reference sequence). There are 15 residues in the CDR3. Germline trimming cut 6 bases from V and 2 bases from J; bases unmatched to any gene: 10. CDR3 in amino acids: CACPRGGPDTDTQYF. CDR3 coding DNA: TGTGCCTGCCCCCGGGGGGGGCCGGACACAGATACGCAGTATTTT.

The CDR3 here is CASRLAEGANEQFF. In DNA form, the CDR3 reads TGTGCCAGCAGGCTAGCGGAGGGTGCCAATGAGCAGTTCTTC. V and J are TRBV2 and TRBJ2-1; the match to TRBD2 covers 7 bases. With 6 bases clipped from V and 6 bases from J, the junction kept 8 bases outside the gene matches. The length of the CDR3 is 14 residues. The germline gives CDR1 SNHLY, CDR2 FYNNEI.

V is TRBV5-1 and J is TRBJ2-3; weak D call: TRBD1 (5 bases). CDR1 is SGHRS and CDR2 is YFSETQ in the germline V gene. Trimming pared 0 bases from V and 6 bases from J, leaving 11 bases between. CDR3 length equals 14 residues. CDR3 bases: TGCGCCAGCAGCTTGGATGGGGCAGACGATACGCAGTATTTT. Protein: CASSLDGADDTQYF. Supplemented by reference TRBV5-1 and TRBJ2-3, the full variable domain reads KAGVTQTPRYLIKTRGQQVTLSCSPISGHRSVSWYQQTPGQGLQFLFEYFSETQRNKGNFPGRFSGRQFSNSRSEMNVSTLELGDSALYLCASSLDGADDTQYFGPGTRLTVL.

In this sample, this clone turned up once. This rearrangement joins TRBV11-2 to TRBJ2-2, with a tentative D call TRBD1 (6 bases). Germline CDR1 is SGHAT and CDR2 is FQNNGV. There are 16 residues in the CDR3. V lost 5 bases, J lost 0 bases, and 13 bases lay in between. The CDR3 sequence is CASSTWDTPNTGELFF. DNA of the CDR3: TGTGCCAGCAGCACCTGGGACACCCCGAACACCGGGGAGCTGTTTTTT.

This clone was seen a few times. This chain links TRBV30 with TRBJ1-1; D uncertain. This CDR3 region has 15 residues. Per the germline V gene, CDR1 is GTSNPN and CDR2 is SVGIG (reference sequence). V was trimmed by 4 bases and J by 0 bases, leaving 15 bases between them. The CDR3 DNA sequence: TGTGCCTGGATAGGAGGGAAAATCATGAACACTGAAGCTTTCTTT. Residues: CAWIGGKIMNTEAFF.

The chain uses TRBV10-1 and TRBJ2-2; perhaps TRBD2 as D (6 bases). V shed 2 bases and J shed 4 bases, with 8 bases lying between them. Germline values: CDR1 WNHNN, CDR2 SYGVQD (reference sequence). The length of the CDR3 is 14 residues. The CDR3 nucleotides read TGCGCCAGCAGTGAGAGGAGGGGCACCGGGGAGCTGTTTTTT. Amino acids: CASSERRGTGELFF.